This T cell receptor (beta chain) was captured by sequencing in a study of blood T cell repertoires in COVID-19. The wider study: T cells, B-cell-depleted T cells, or PBMCs provided the cDNA or gDNA that served as material.

The authors' processing: How many nucleated cells were present was estimated from reference gene primer amplification. Some clones are missing from TCRdb's copy, which holds only in-frame ones; the method was immunoSEQ multiplex PCR. The DNA was the basis for D and trimming; V, J and clone size are from that table. The sample yields 200,000 to 250,000 clones, around 82% seen once. Germline CDR1 LNHDA, CDR2 SQIVND (reference sequence). The CDR3 extends over 13 amino acids. Trimming took 5 bases from V and 5 from J, leaving 13 bases between them. The clonotype was recovered from a woman aged 40-49 years with acute or convalescent COVID-19. Specimen: peripheral blood. The rearrangement joins TRBV19 to TRBJ2-7, with a tentative D call TRBD1 (7 bases). CDR3 DNA: TGTGCCAGTAGTCCCCAGGGGGGCCACGAGCAGTACTTC. The encoded protein is CASSPQGGHEQYF. Based on the CDR3 plus reference TRBV19 and TRBJ2-7, the full variable domain is DGGITQSPKYLFRKEGQNVTLSCEQNLNHDAMYWYRQDPGQGLRLIYYSQIVNDFQKGDIAEGYSVSREKKESFPLTVTSAQKNPTAFYLCASSPQGGHEQYFGPGTRLTVT.